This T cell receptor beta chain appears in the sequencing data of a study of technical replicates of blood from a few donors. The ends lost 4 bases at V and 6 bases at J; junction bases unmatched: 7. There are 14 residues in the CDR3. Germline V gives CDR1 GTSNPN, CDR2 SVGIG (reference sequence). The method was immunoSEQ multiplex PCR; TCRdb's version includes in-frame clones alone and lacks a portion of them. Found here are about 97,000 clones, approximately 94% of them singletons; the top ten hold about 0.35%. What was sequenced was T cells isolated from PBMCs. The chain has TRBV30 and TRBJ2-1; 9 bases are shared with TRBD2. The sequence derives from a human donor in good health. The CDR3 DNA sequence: TGTGCCTGGACCCCGGGACTAGCCCTCAATGAGCAGTTCTTC. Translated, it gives CAWTPGLALNEQFF.